One and the same sample provided the 30 T cell receptor beta chains below, sequenced in a study of CD8 T cells in ankylosing spondylitis. TCRdb called the 5' RACE reads again in MiXCR, with one record for every CDR3 protein. The sample carries some 220,000 distinct CDR3 sequences, about 7.3% recorded once. No antigen has been identified for these receptors. Study observations and caveats: Seven to nine highly homologous variants made up a TCR beta motif that seemed to typify ankylosing spondylitis blood.

Sequenced: blood, either unsorted or a sorted T cell fraction (not recorded which). Receptors originate from a male donor with ankylosing spondylitis.

In this sample, this clonotype turned up many times. The chain combines TRBV6-5 with TRBJ2-3; no clear D. The germline V gene has CDR1 MNHEY and CDR2 SVGAGI. There are 13 residues in the CDR3. V lost 0 bases to trimming and J lost 2 bases, with 3 bases between them. The CDR3 region has the DNA TGTGCCAGCAGTTACTCGTCCACAGATACGCAGTATTTT. It yields the protein CASSYSSTDTQYF.

There are many counts of this clonotype. The chain carries TRBV2 and TRBJ2-6; 7 nucleotides agree with TRBD1. The CDR3 spans 16 residues. J was trimmed by 1 base and V by 4 bases; bases with no gene match: 4. CDR1 SNHLY and CDR2 FYNNEI come from the germline V gene. CDR3 nucleotides: TGTGCCAGCAGTGCTAAGACAGGGTCTGGGGCCAACGTCCTGACTTTC. Its protein product is CASSAKTGSGANVLTF. The complete variable domain, with remaining parts taken from reference TRBV2 and TRBJ2-6, reads EPEVTQTPSHQVTQMGQEVILRCVPISNHLYFYWYRQILGQKVEFLVSFYNNEISEKSEIFDDQFSVERPDGSNFTLKIRSTKLEDSAMYFCASSAKTGSGANVLTFGAGSRLTVL.

This clonotype showed up many times. The chain is built from TRBV12-3 or TRBV12-4 and TRBJ2-1; the match to TRBD2 covers 7 bases. The trim removed 6 bases at V and 8 bases at J, leaving 4 bases unmatched. The CDR3 is 12 residues long. CDR3 protein: CASRGEGYEQFF. The CDR3 nucleotides read TGTGCCAGCAGGGGGGAGGGGTATGAGCAGTTCTTC.

The count of this clonotype is one. V gene TRBV15 combines with J gene TRBJ1-4, with a tentative D call TRBD1 (6 bases). From germline, CDR1 is LNHNV and CDR2 YYDKDF (reference sequence). With 0 bases removed from V and 8 bases from J, the gap between germline ends came to 10 bases. This CDR3 comprises 14 residues. In DNA, the CDR3 is TGTGCCACCAGCAGAGACAGGGGAGACGAAAAACTGTTTTTT. Translation: CATSRDRGDEKLFF. Supplemented by reference TRBV15 and TRBJ1-4, the full variable domain reads DAMVIQNPRYQVTQFGKPVTLSCSQTLNHNVMYWYQQKSSQAPKLLFHYYDKDFNNEADTPDNFQSRRPNTSFCFLDIRSPGLGDTAMYLCATSRDRGDEKLFFGSGTQLSVL.

The chain uses TRBV4-2 and TRBJ1-6, with D possibly being TRBD1 (6 bases). Trimming cost V 2 bases and J 7 bases, with 12 bases left between them. The CDR3 length is 15 residues. Germline V gene sequence: CDR1 LGHNA, CDR2 YNFKEQ. In nucleotides, the CDR3 is TGTGCCAGCAGCCAACGGGACATCGGGAATTCACCCCTCCACTTT. Protein product: CASSQRDIGNSPLHF.

This chain links TRBV6-2 or TRBV6-3 with TRBJ2-2; 9 positions match TRBD1. CDR1 MNHEY and CDR2 SVGEGT come from the germline V gene. Trimming removed 6 bases from V and 1 base from J; junction bases left unmatched: 3. The CDR3 is made up of 15 amino acids. The CDR3 DNA is TGTGCCAGCAGACCGGGACAGGGGAACACCGGGGAGCTGTTTTTT. This translates into CASRPGQGNTGELFF.

The table lists this clonotype with many counts. The CDR3 DNA follows: TGTGCCAGCAGTATGGCGGGAGTTAGCTCCTACGAGCAGTACTTC. Translation: CASSMAGVSSYEQYF. This chain links TRBV6-1 with TRBJ2-7, with 7 bases fitting TRBD2. The CDR3 is 15 residues long. Looked up from germline, CDR1 is MNHNS and CDR2 is SASEGT. J gave up 0 bases and V 5 bases, and 7 bases lay outside the gene matches.

This clonotype came up a few times. This chain's CDR3 is CASSLQNSGANVLTF. The CDR3 DNA follows: TGTGCCAGCAGCCTCCAGAACTCTGGGGCCAACGTCCTGACTTTC. This chain links TRBV9 with TRBJ2-6; no reliable D call. V was clipped by 4 bases and J by 0 bases, with 8 bases between them. CDR3 size: 15 residues. Germline CDR1 and CDR2: SGDLS and YYNGEE.

This clonotype was counted at least ten times. The chain carries TRBV20-1 and TRBJ2-2; D remains ambiguous. Germline V lookup: CDR1 DFQATT, CDR2 SNEGSKA (reference sequence). Between the trimmed V and J ends, which lost 2 bases and 3 bases, there was a span of 7 bases. The CDR3 runs 13 residues. This CDR3 is CSARRVDTGELFF. In nucleotides, the CDR3 is TGCAGTGCTAGAAGAGTCGACACCGGGGAGCTGTTTTTT.

This clonotype was seen more than once but under ten times. Compared with germline, one end of the junction differs, possibly owing to a read error. This chain uses TRBV7-7 with TRBJ1-4; the match to TRBD1 covers 8 bases. Per the germline V gene, CDR1 is SSHAT and CDR2 is FNYEAQ (reference sequence). CDR3 size: 17 residues. The CDR3 DNA is TGTGCTAGCAGGCTGGGATCGACAGGGGCCCTAAATGAAAAACTGTTTTTT. It specifies CASRLGSTGALNEKLFF.

V and J are TRBV6-2 or TRBV6-3 and TRBJ1-6, with D tentatively TRBD1 (5 bases). The CDR3 consists of 16 residues. V was clipped by 6 bases and J by 7 bases, with 19 bases between them. Germline V CDR1 and CDR2: MNHEY, SVGEGT. The CDR3, as DNA: TGTGCCAGCAGCCCAGACAGCCCCCTCCGGAATTCACCCCTCCACTTT. Translation gives CASSPDSPLRNSPLHF.

This rearrangement joins TRBV5-1 to TRBJ2-1, with D tentatively TRBD2 (7 bases). The CDR3 covers 17 residues. Germline lookup yields CDR1 SGHRS and CDR2 YFSETQ. With 2 bases removed from V and 4 bases from J, the gap between germline ends came to 19 bases. CDR3 sequence reads: CASSLRGGLTLYNEQFF. The CDR3 coding sequence is TGCGCCAGCAGCTTAAGGGGGGGACTAACACTATACAATGAGCAGTTCTTC.

There are a few counts of this clonotype. This chain connects TRBV4-2 to TRBJ2-7; 11 bases match TRBD1. The germline gives CDR1 LGHNA, CDR2 YNFKEQ. V shed 0 bases, J shed 5 bases, and the junction held 12 bases outside the gene matches. The CDR3 sequence is 18 residues long. CDR3: CASSQDREAGQGGDEQYF. The CDR3 nucleotides read TGTGCCAGCAGCCAAGATCGGGAGGCGGGACAGGGGGGGGACGAGCAGTACTTC.

This sequence joins TRBV11-3 and TRBJ2-1, with TRBD2 identical over 13 bases. J lost 8 bases, V lost 3 bases, and 7 bases had no gene match. The CDR3 extends over 16 amino acids. Looked up from germline, CDR1 is SGHNT and CDR2 is YENEEA. CDR3: CASSFPGLAGLYEQFF. The DNA of the CDR3 is TGTGCCAGCAGCTTTCCGGGACTAGCGGGATTGTATGAGCAGTTCTTC.

This clonotype was observed many times. The chain couples TRBV28 to TRBJ2-7, with 9 bases fitting TRBD1. The germline CDR1 and CDR2 sequences are MDHEN and SYDVKM. The V and J ends lost 3 bases and 5 bases, in that order; junction bases with no gene match: 14. The CDR3 spans 17 residues. The CDR3 DNA follows: TGTGCCAGCAGTTTGCCCTCGGAAGGGACAGGGATAGACGAGCAGTACTTC. It specifies CASSLPSEGTGIDEQYF. Variable domain in full (rest from reference TRBV28 and TRBJ2-7): DVKVTQSSRYLVKRTGEKVFLECVQDMDHENMFWYRQDPGLGLRLIYFSYDVKMKEKGDIPEGYSVSREKKERFSLILESASTNQTSMYLCASSLPSEGTGIDEQYFGPGTRLTVT.

There are a few counts of this clonotype. This chain connects TRBV2 to TRBJ2-3; 7 positions match TRBD1. This CDR3 spans 13 amino acids. With V trimmed by 6 bases and J by 8 bases, 8 bases remained unmatched. Germline CDR1 SNHLY, CDR2 FYNNEI. In DNA, the CDR3 is TGTGCCAGCAGCAGACAGGGAGATCCTACGCAGTATTTT. It yields the protein CASSRQGDPTQYF.

The table lists this clonotype with a few counts. J is TRBJ1-5 and V is TRBV20-1; D is uncertain. V was clipped by 0 bases and J by 2 bases, with 8 bases between them. The CDR3 runs 14 residues. The V gene's germline CDR1 is DFQATT and CDR2 SNEGSKA (reference sequence). This CDR3 reads CSARDLSGNQPQHF. DNA for the CDR3: TGCAGTGCTAGAGATCTTTCAGGCAATCAGCCCCAGCATTTT.

For this clonotype: Since a much larger clone is just one base distant, this may be a read error. V and J are TRBV7-9 and TRBJ2-7; 9 bases agree with TRBD1. CDR1 and CDR2 (germline): SEHNR, FQNEAQ (reference sequence). V dropped 5 bases and J dropped 6; count of bases not matched to a gene: 14. There are 16 residues in the CDR3. Here the CDR3 DNA reads TGTGCCAGCAGCCCCGGGACAGGGAAAACCCGCTGCGAGCAGTACTTC. This translates into CASSPGTGKTRCEQYF.

This clonotype showed up just a few times. The rearrangement joins TRBV12-3 or TRBV12-4 to TRBJ1-2; no reliable D call. This CDR3 spans 13 amino acids. The V and J ends lost 4 bases and 5 bases respectively, with 11 bases between them. The CDR3: CASSSLPPYGYTF. The CDR3 nucleotides are TGTGCCAGCAGTTCCCTCCCCCCGTATGGCTACACCTTC.

V is TRBV6-1 and J is TRBJ1-6; a weak D match, TRBD1 (5 bases). Trimming shortened V by 1 base and J by 9 bases, and 13 bases separated the two germline ends. CDR3 length: 15 residues. Germline CDR1 and CDR2: MNHNS and SASEGT. As DNA, the CDR3 is TGTGCCAGCAGTGAAGTAACAGGTTGGCTTTCACCCCTCCACTTT. This sequence encodes CASSEVTGWLSPLHF.

A note on this clonotype: This may be a read error: a much more frequent sequence differs by one nucleotide. CDR3 amino acids: CASSPGRGYNEQLF. CDR3 bases: TGTGCCAGCAGCCCCGGGAGGGGCTACAATGAGCAGCTCTTC. This chain connects TRBV11-2 to TRBJ2-1, with 8 nucleotides matching TRBD2. The CDR3 has 14 amino acids. CDR1 and CDR2 from the germline V gene are SGHAT and FQNNGV.

This clonotype appeared many times. The gene calls are TRBV27 and TRBJ2-1; 11 nucleotides agree with TRBD2. This CDR3 contains 15 residues. Germline assignment: CDR1 MNHEY and CDR2 SMNVEV (reference sequence). With 4 bases clipped from V and 5 bases from J, the junction kept 4 bases outside the gene matches. The CDR3 sequence: CASSSIAGGDNEQFF. CDR3 coding DNA: TGTGCCAGCAGTTCTATAGCGGGGGGGGACAATGAGCAGTTCTTC.

This clonotype was observed many times. The junction shows a germline mismatch at one end, possibly a read error. The V gene is TRBV12-3 or TRBV12-4, the J gene TRBJ1-4; D possibly corresponds to TRBD1 (5 bases). The CDR3 is 14 amino acids. CDR3 nucleotide sequence: TGTGCCAGCAGTCCTCCGGGACCCCGTGAACAACTGTTTTTT. Its translation: CASSPPGPREQLFF.

This clonotype was seen more than once but under ten times. The chain has TRBV6-1 and TRBJ1-1; 7 nucleotides line up with TRBD1. The germline V gene encodes CDR1 MNHNS and CDR2 SASEGT. J gave up 1 base and V 5 bases, and 10 bases lay outside the gene matches. The CDR3 covers 16 residues. In DNA, the CDR3 is TGTGCCAGCAGTCATACCTTTGGGACAGCGAACACTGAAGCTTTCTTT. It specifies CASSHTFGTANTEAFF.

This clonotype was counted ten times or more. CDR3 in amino acids: CSVQGGLSSYEQYF. CDR3 coding DNA: TGCAGCGTCCAAGGGGGCTTGAGCTCCTACGAGCAGTACTTC. J is TRBJ2-7 and V is TRBV29-1, with TRBD1 matching 7 bases. Losses at the gene ends were 6 bases for V and 0 bases for J; bases not matched to a gene: 8. This CDR3 spans 14 amino acids. Germline CDR1 SQVTM, CDR2 ANQGSEA.

This clonotype was seen a handful of times. The chain links TRBV9 to TRBJ2-7, with 10 bases fitting TRBD1. CDR3 length: 16 residues. The germline CDR1 and CDR2 sequences are SGDLS and YYNGEE. V shed 0 bases and J 4 bases; nucleotides not matched to a gene: 7. CDR3 sequence reads: CASSVEGTGARYEQYF. The CDR3 nucleotides are TGTGCCAGCAGCGTAGAGGGGACAGGGGCGCGGTACGAGCAGTACTTC.

In this sample, this clonotype turned up many times. The chain couples TRBV28 to TRBJ2-3; 10 bases agree with TRBD2. The CDR3 sequence is 15 residues long. The V and J ends lost 6 bases and 6 bases, in that order; junction bases with no gene match: 9. Germline values: CDR1 MDHEN, CDR2 SYDVKM. The CDR3 nucleotides read TGTGCCAGCAGCTACAGCGGGAGGGCGATGGATACGCAGTATTTT. This encodes CASSYSGRAMDTQYF.

This clonotype was recorded at least ten times. The chain employs TRBV5-6 and TRBJ2-1, with 8 bases lining up with TRBD1. The CDR3 totals 15 residues. Germline V gene data show CDR1 as SGHDT and CDR2 as YYEEEE. V trimming: 5 bases; J trimming: 2 bases; junction bases outside the gene matches: 6. CDR3 coding DNA: TGTGCCAGCAGTTCTGACAGGGGCACCTACAATGAGCAGTTCTTC. Translating it yields CASSSDRGTYNEQFF.

This clonotype showed up many times. This chain connects TRBV7-9 to TRBJ2-5; D remains unclear. V was shortened by 3 bases and J by 5 bases, with 7 bases between the two germline ends. This CDR3 contains 12 residues. Germline V gene sequence: CDR1 SEHNR, CDR2 FQNEAQ (reference sequence). CDR3: CASSFEVETQYF. DNA of the CDR3: TGTGCCAGCAGCTTTGAGGTGGAGACCCAGTACTTC.

This clonotype was seen more than once but under ten times. This chain's CDR3 is CASSYGTSGGEQFF. The CDR3 nucleotides read TGTGCCAGCAGTTATGGGACTAGCGGGGGTGAGCAGTTCTTC. The chain carries TRBV7-6 and TRBJ2-1, with 14 bases that match TRBD2. J lost 9 bases, V lost 6 bases, and 4 bases had no gene match. Germline CDR1 reads SGHVS; CDR2 reads FNYEAQ. There are 14 residues in the CDR3.